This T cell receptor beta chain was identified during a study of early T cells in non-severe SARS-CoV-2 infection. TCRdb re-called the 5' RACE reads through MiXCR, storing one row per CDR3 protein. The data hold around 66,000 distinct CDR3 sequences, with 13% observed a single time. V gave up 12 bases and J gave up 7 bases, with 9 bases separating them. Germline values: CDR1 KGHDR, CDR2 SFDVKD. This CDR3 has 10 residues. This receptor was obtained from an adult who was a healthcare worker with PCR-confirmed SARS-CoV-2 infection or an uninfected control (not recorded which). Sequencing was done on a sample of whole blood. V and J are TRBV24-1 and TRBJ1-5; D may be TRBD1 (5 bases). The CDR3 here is CAAGRQPQHF. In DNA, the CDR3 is TGTGCCGCAGGGAGGCAGCCCCAGCATTTT.